These T cell receptor beta chains were read from a single sample in a study of T cells in Graves' hyperthyroidism and ophthalmopathy. TCRdb reanalysed the multiplex PCR reads using MiXCR and keeps one entry per CDR3 protein. The table lists hundreds of thousands of distinct CDR3 sequences, around 38% of them singletons. The specimen sequenced was blood. Every receptor here comes from a man between 18 and 35 years old with Graves' hyperthyroidism. Each CDR3 is given without its conserved first and last residue.

v_call cdr3_length cdr3_aa
TRBV15 12 ATSRAPRGYEQF
TRBV20-1 12 SARGQGWVETQY
TRBV6-5 13 ASRSDGQKNQPQH
TRBV10-3 12 AISEGTGTGGYT
TRBV6-5 13 ASSYSTSVQETQY
TRBV9 12 ASSVERAAREQY
TRBV5-1 11 ASAGTSEKTQY
TRBV9 13 ASSFELAGAGEQY
TRBV6-5 15 ASSYYRASSGANVLT
TRBV12-3/TRBV12-4 12 ASSYSGTGYGYT
TRBV25-1 12 ASSTPGDYYGYT
TRBV19 12 ASSWTGSTGELF
TRBV20-1 12 SAPKRGGNSPLH
TRBV7-2 11 ASSSVAGNTIY
TRBV20-1 12 SASTTGPGNTIY
TRBV12-5 11 ASGPQDYTEAF
TRBV5-1 12 ASREGHPNTEAF
TRBV29-1 11 SAGAGINYGYT
TRBV29-1 13 SVGPGGSGANVLT
TRBV20-1 13 SARDTDKNTGELF
TRBV29-1 10 SVVHANYGYT
TRBV4-3 13 ASSQDGGHGTEAF
TRBV29-1 12 SAQGQGLWETQY
TRBV10-2 11 ASSEQTNEKLF
TRBV19 11 ASSYGREEQTF
TRBV19 12 ASRKTGDEYGYT
TRBV7-8 11 ASSFGTAEKLF
TRBV2 14 ASSLSYSSYNSPLH
TRBV7-9 14 ASSEKPDMPSYEQY
TRBV6-5 12 ASSYTSGNTEAF
TRBV7-2 14 ASSPDFAVRSYEQY
TRBV18 12 ASSPPGYNQPQH
TRBV7-3 14 ASSQSRGDITGELF
TRBV15 10 ATSIGTAEAF
TRBV6-5 14 ASLPGHSSYNSPLH
TRBV24-1 12 ATSDSALNYGYT
TRBV2 11 ASSEYARSPLH
TRBV29-1 12 SVGSGTTTGELF
TRBV11-2 12 ASSFRGRWEKLF
TRBV7-9 12 ASSFEGPTPEAF
TRBV4-1 12 ASSQEAGWNEAF
TRBV7-9 13 ASSGKGQVGGELF
TRBV4-1 13 ASSLVDSSNSPLH